Presented here are 20 T cell receptor beta chains from one specimen sequenced in a study of early T cells in non-severe SARS-CoV-2 infection. TCRdb used MiXCR to reprocess the 5' RACE reads, holding one entry per CDR3 protein. Here the sample spans approximately 39,000 distinct CDR3 sequences, 8.5% to 10% being singletons. Source material: whole blood. Receptors originate from an adult who was a healthcare worker with PCR-confirmed SARS-CoV-2 infection or an uninfected control (not recorded which).

The J gene is TRBJ2-1, the V gene TRBV5-1; D ambiguous. Trimming left V 1 base short and J 10 bases short, with 9 bases between. The V gene's germline CDR1 is SGHRS and CDR2 YFSETQ. The CDR3 has 12 amino acids. This CDR3 is CASSLSVGEQFF. The CDR3 region has the DNA TGCGCCAGCAGCTTGAGTGTAGGAGAGCAGTTCTTC.

This clonotype was found many times. The gene calls are TRBV5-1 and TRBJ2-7; D not certain. The CDR3 length is 15 residues. Trimming cost V 0 bases and J 2 bases, with 12 bases left between them. CDR1 is SGHRS, CDR2 YFSETQ, per germline. CDR3 DNA: TGCGCCAGCAGCTTGGTCTTAAGCAATGCCTACGAGCAGTACTTC. Its translation is CASSLVLSNAYEQYF.

Ten or more counts support this clonotype. The CDR3 here is CASSPGQGTGEQYF. The CDR3 coding sequence is TGTGCCAGCTCCCCCGGACAGGGAACGGGAGAGCAGTACTTC. This chain uses TRBV18 with TRBJ2-7, with 8 bases aligning to TRBD1. From germline, CDR1 is KGHSH and CDR2 LQKENI. The CDR3 has 14 residues. Trimming took 6 bases from V and 7 from J; bases not matched to a gene: 11.

This clonotype has more than one count but fewer than ten. The rearrangement links TRBV11-2 to TRBJ2-1; a possible D gene is TRBD1 (6 bases). The length of the CDR3 is 16 residues. V was cut by 5 bases and J by 7 bases, with 21 bases left in between. From germline, CDR1 is SGHAT and CDR2 FQNNGV. CDR3 sequence (DNA): TGTGCCAGCAGCCCTACAGCTACCCCAGGGGTAAATGAGCAGTTCTTC. The encoded protein is CASSPTATPGVNEQFF.

This clonotype was counted only a few times. This chain joins TRBV7-8 and TRBJ2-3; no firm D call. The V and J ends lost 10 bases and 0 bases respectively, with 20 bases between them. Germline CDR1 is SGHVS and CDR2 is FQNEAQ. This CDR3 comprises 16 residues. CDR3 in DNA: TGTGCCACCACCCGAGGCATAGGCTCTAGCACAGATACGCAGTATTTT. It specifies CATTRGIGSSTDTQYF. Drawing the rest from reference TRBV7-8 and TRBJ2-3, the complete variable domain is GAGVSQSPRYKVAKRGQDVALRCDPISGHVSLFWYQQALGQGPEFLTYFQNEAQLDKSGLPSDRFFAERPEGSVSTLKIQRTQQEDSAVYLCATTRGIGSSTDTQYFGPGTRLTVL.

The sample holds many counts of this clonotype. The chain joins TRBV28 to TRBJ1-6; TRBD1 is a possible D gene (5 bases). CDR3 length equals 18 residues. Looked up from germline, CDR1 is MDHEN and CDR2 is SYDVKM. With 2 bases removed from V and 5 bases from J, the gap between germline ends came to 19 bases. This CDR3 reads CASSLGAGGATNNSPLHF. The CDR3 nucleotides are TGTGCCAGCAGTTTAGGGGCCGGGGGAGCAACAAATAATTCACCCCTCCACTTT.

This clonotype came up many times. V gene TRBV6-6 combines with J gene TRBJ2-7; no reliable D call. Trimming left V 6 bases short and J 0 bases short, with 15 bases between. In germline, CDR1 is MNHNY, CDR2 SVGAGI (reference sequence). The CDR3 has 15 amino acids. The CDR3 loop reads CASRFVGTSSYEQYF. As DNA, the CDR3 is TGTGCCAGCAGATTTGTTGGTACCAGCTCCTACGAGCAGTACTTC.

CDR3 residues: CASSYSRDSGSYNSPLHF. The CDR3 nucleotides are TGTGCCAGCAGTTACTCTCGGGACAGCGGATCCTATAATTCACCCCTCCACTTT. The V and J genes are TRBV6-2 or TRBV6-3 and TRBJ1-6; 7 positions agree with TRBD1. The CDR3 has 18 amino acids. The germline CDR1 and CDR2 sequences are MNHEY and SVGEGT. V dropped 0 bases and J dropped 1; count of bases not matched to a gene: 6.

CDR3 nucleotides: TGTGCCAGCAGCGTAGGGCGACAGAGCGAGCAGTACTTC. Translation: CASSVGRQSEQYF. The chain carries TRBV9 and TRBJ2-7; a possible D gene is TRBD1 (5 bases). The CDR3 has 13 amino acids. The germline V and J ends were trimmed by 0 bases and 6 bases, with 10 bases remaining between them. Germline CDR1 and CDR2: SGDLS and YYNGEE.

This clonotype was counted ten times or more. The chain links TRBV18 to TRBJ1-1, with no clear D. Deletions cut 1 base from V and 8 bases from J, with 11 bases between. The V gene's germline CDR1 is KGHSH and CDR2 LQKENI. The CDR3 runs to 13 residues. The CDR3 DNA reads TGTGCCAGCTCACCACGGAGGGAGGCAGAAGCTTTCTTT. This codes for CASSPRREAEAFF.

This clonotype was observed a few times. The rearrangement joins TRBV2 to TRBJ1-2; 7 bases map to TRBD1. Germline lookup yields CDR1 SNHLY and CDR2 FYNNEI. This CDR3 is built from 13 residues. V lost 6 bases, J lost 0 bases, and 1 base stayed unmatched. The CDR3 bases are TGTGCCAGCAGACAGGGGCCTAACTATGGCTACACCTTC. Protein product: CASRQGPNYGYTF.

This clonotype turned up a few times. The rearrangement joins TRBV6-5 to TRBJ2-7; either TRBD1 or TRBD2 may fit D (5 bases each). The V end was cut by 5 bases, the J end by 3 bases, with 20 bases between. The CDR3 runs to 16 residues. Looked up from germline, CDR1 is MNHEY and CDR2 is SVGAGI. The CDR3 loop reads CASSEIPSGTHYEQYF. CDR3 nucleotides: TGTGCCAGCAGTGAAATTCCCTCCGGGACCCACTACGAGCAGTACTTC.

A few counts support this clonotype. The V call is TRBV20-1, the J call TRBJ1-2, with D unresolved. Germline V gene sequence: CDR1 DFQATT, CDR2 SNEGSKA (reference sequence). The CDR3 is 13 residues long. V was cut by 5 bases and J by 0 bases, with 10 bases left in between. The CDR3 protein is CSAWAGANYGYTF. The CDR3 region has the DNA TGCAGTGCTTGGGCAGGAGCTAACTATGGCTACACCTTC.

Ten or more counts support this clonotype. The gene calls are TRBV7-9 and TRBJ2-3; no firm D call. CDR1 and CDR2 (germline): SEHNR, FQNEAQ (reference sequence). Deletions cut 11 bases from V and 5 bases from J, with 11 bases between. CDR3 length: 11 residues. CDR3 residues: CALPKGDTQYF. Here the CDR3 DNA reads TGTGCCCTCCCCAAGGGAGATACGCAGTATTTT.

This clonotype was seen many times. V and J are TRBV20-1 and TRBJ1-5; D is uncertain. CDR3 size: 13 residues. Trimming took off 5 bases at V and 4 bases at J, with 12 bases between the two ends. CDR1 and CDR2 from the germline V gene are DFQATT and SNEGSKA (reference sequence). CDR3 sequence: CSALRDPNQPQHF. CDR3 in DNA: TGCAGTGCTTTACGAGATCCAAATCAGCCCCAGCATTTT.

This clonotype was detected a few times. The V and J genes are TRBV5-1 and TRBJ2-6; no reliable D call. The V gene lost 7 bases and the J gene lost 3 bases, with 5 bases spanning the gap. This CDR3 is built from 12 residues. CDR1 is SGHRS and CDR2 is YFSETQ in the germline V gene. The CDR3 spells CASVSGANVLTF. The CDR3 region has the DNA TGCGCCAGCGTCAGTGGGGCCAACGTCCTGACTTTC. Full variable domain (outside the CDR3, taken from reference TRBV5-1 and TRBJ2-6): KAGVTQTPRYLIKTRGQQVTLSCSPISGHRSVSWYQQTPGQGLQFLFEYFSETQRNKGNFPGRFSGRQFSNSRSEMNVSTLELGDSALYLCASVSGANVLTFGAGSRLTVL.

This clonotype was detected only a few times. The chain recombines TRBV20-1 with TRBJ2-3, with 8 positions matching TRBD2. Germline V gene sequence: CDR1 DFQATT, CDR2 SNEGSKA (reference sequence). Trimming took 3 bases from V and 2 from J; bases not matched to a gene: 4. The CDR3 has 14 amino acids. In DNA, the CDR3 is TGCAGTGCTAGCGGGGGGGGCTTCACAGATACGCAGTATTTT. Translated: CSASGGGFTDTQYF.

The rearrangement uses TRBV5-5 and TRBJ2-1; TRBD1 or TRBD2 may be the D gene (6 bases each). The V and J ends lost 1 base and 6 bases respectively, with 14 bases between them. Per germline, CDR1 SGHKS and CDR2 YYEKEE (reference sequence). This CDR3 has 15 amino acids. The CDR3 here is CASSLSGGRSNEQFF. CDR3 sequence (DNA): TGTGCCAGCAGCTTGTCCGGGGGCCGGTCCAATGAGCAGTTCTTC.

This clonotype was recorded at least ten times. The chain couples TRBV11-2 to TRBJ1-5; no clear D. Germline V CDR1 and CDR2: SGHAT, FQNNGV. CDR3 size: 15 residues. Trimming removed 0 bases from V and 0 bases from J, with 6 bases in between. The CDR3: CASSLEDYSNQPQHF. CDR3 DNA sequence: TGTGCCAGCAGCTTAGAAGACTATAGCAATCAGCCCCAGCATTTT.

The chain is built from TRBV30 and TRBJ1-6, with D perhaps matching TRBD1 (5 bases). From germline, CDR1 is GTSNPN and CDR2 SVGIG (reference sequence). Trimming cost V 5 bases and J 7 bases, with 15 bases left between them. CDR3 length: 14 amino acids. In DNA form, the CDR3 reads TGTGCCTGGGGACAAGATGCGTCGAATTCACCCCTCCACTTT. Residues: CAWGQDASNSPLHF.